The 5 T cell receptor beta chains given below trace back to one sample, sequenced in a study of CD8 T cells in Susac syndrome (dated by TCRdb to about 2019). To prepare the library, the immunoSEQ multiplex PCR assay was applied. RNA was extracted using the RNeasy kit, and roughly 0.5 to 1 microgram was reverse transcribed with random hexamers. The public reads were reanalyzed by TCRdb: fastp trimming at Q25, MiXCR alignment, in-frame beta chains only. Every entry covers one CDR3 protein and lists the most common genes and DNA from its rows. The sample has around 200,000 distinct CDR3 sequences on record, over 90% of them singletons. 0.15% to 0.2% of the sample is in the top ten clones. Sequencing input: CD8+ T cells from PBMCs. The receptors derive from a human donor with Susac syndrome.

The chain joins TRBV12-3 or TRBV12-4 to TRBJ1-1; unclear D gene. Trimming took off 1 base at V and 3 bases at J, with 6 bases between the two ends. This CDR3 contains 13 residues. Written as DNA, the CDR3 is TGTGCCAGCAGTTTAGTGGTGTACACTGAAGCTTTCTTT. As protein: CASSLVVYTEAFF.

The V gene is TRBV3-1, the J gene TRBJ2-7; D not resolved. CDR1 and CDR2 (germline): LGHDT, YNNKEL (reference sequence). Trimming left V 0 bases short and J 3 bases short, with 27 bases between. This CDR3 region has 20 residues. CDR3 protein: CASSQDATFGIVERVYEQYF. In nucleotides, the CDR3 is TGTGCCAGCAGCCAAGATGCGACTTTTGGGATTGTCGAGCGCGTCTACGAGCAGTACTTC.

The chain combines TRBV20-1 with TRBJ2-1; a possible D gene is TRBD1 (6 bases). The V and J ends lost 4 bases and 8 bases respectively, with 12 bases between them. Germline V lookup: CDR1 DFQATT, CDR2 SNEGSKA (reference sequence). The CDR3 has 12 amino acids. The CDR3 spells CSATRTAYEQFF. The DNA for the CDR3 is TGCAGTGCTACAAGGACAGCTTATGAGCAGTTCTTC.

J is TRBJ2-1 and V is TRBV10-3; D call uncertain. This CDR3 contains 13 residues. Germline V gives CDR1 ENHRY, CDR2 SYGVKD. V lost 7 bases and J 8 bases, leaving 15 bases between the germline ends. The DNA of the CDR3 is TGTGCCATCACTACACAAGGATGGGATGAGCAGTTCTTC. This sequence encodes CAITTQGWDEQFF.

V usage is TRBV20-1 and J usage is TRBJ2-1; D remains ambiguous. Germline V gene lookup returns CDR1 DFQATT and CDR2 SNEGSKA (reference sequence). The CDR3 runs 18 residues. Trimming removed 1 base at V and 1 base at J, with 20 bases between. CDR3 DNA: TGCAGTGCTAGAGTTCCAGGTATCTACCTGCAATCCTACAATGAGCAGTTCTTC. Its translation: CSARVPGIYLQSYNEQFF.